This T cell receptor (beta chain) was sequenced in a study of technical replicates of blood from a handful of donors (TCRdb year 2017). After removal of 2 bases from V and 6 bases from J, the junction retains 8 bases not matched to a gene. The CDR3 numbers 16 residues from cysteine through phenylalanine. Only the CDR3 part of the read is kept: 48 bases, read in frame from the first base. CDR1 and CDR2 (SGHDT, YYEEEE) derive from the germline V gene. The library was obtained by the immunoSEQ multiplex PCR assay. TCRdb obtained this table from immuneACCESS and retained in-frame rearrangements with V and J assigned. These tables miss some clones; where compared with another copy, unresolved V genes account for less than half of the shortfall, and the remainder is unexplained. The sample table holds tens of thousands of clones, of which roughly 90% were seen once. Jointly, the top ten make up approximately 0.39% of the sample.

As to this clone: No antigen is known for it. Within one base of it there is no much larger clone, and no base qualities were kept.

The receptor's source is a human donor in good health. The specimen sequenced was T cells isolated from PBMCs. Rearrangement joined TRBV5-6 to TRBJ2-1, with 10 central nucleotides matching TRBD1. Here the CDR3 is given as CASSFKPGQGSNEQFF. The nucleotide sequence is TGTGCCAGCAGCTTCAAACCGGGACAGGGGTCCAATGAGCAGTTCTTC.